The 14 T cell receptor beta chains in this list originate from one sample, sequenced in a study of shared clonotypes between healthy human individuals. Here immunoSEQ multiplex PCR was the method, and the copy in TCRdb shows in-frame clones only, minus some. The sample includes some 2,100,000 clones, under 97% of them seen just once. The sample was naive CD4+ T cells sorted from blood. Documented subset: CD45RA+ positively selected. These TCRs come from a man aged 18 to 29 in good health.

The chain employs TRBV6-6 and TRBJ2-7; TRBD2 matches 7 bases. The J segment lost 6 bases and the V segment lost 6 bases, leaving 14 bases of the junction unmatched. Germline V lookup: CDR1 MNHNY, CDR2 SVGAGI (reference sequence). This CDR3 comprises 15 residues. The CDR3 region is CASSAAGGMPVEQYF. In nucleotides, the CDR3 is TGTGCCAGCAGCGCCGCCGGGGGGATGCCTGTCGAGCAGTACTTC.

This chain connects TRBV7-9 to TRBJ2-1; maybe TRBD1 (5 bases). CDR1 SEHNR and CDR2 FQNEAQ come from the germline V gene (reference sequence). CDR3 length equals 14 residues. V lost 2 bases and J 8 bases, leaving 13 bases between the germline ends. CDR3 bases: TGTGCCAGCAGCTTAAATGGGGTAGGGGATGAGCAGTTCTTC. It encodes CASSLNGVGDEQFF.

The V call is TRBV11-2, the J call TRBJ2-5; D is possibly TRBD2 (6 bases). This CDR3 has 13 residues. With 5 bases removed from V and 4 bases from J, the gap between germline ends came to 11 bases. Per the germline V gene, CDR1 is SGHAT and CDR2 is FQNNGV. CDR3 coding DNA: TGTGCCAGCAGCAAGGGACTCGCAGAGACCCAGTACTTC. This sequence encodes CASSKGLAETQYF.

The chain links TRBV11-3 to TRBJ1-3; 7 bases align to TRBD1. The CDR3 consists of 13 residues. CDR1 and CDR2 from the germline V gene are SGHNT and YENEEA. J gave up 4 bases and V 5 bases, and 2 bases lay outside the gene matches. The CDR3: CASSPGGGNTIYF. The CDR3 DNA sequence: TGTGCCAGCAGCCCAGGGGGAGGAAACACCATATATTTT.

J is TRBJ1-1 and V is TRBV2; D gene uncertain. Per the germline V gene, CDR1 is SNHLY and CDR2 is FYNNEI. Between the trimmed V and J ends, which lost 5 bases and 1 base, there was a span of 23 bases. This CDR3 has 18 residues. The CDR3 sequence is CASSPLPGIPRENTEAFF. The CDR3 nucleotides are TGTGCCAGCAGTCCCCTCCCCGGGATCCCGAGGGAGAACACTGAAGCTTTCTTT.

This chain links TRBV7-2 with TRBJ2-5; D may correspond to TRBD1 or TRBD2 (5 bases each). Looked up from germline, CDR1 is SGHTA and CDR2 is FQGNSA. This CDR3 spans 15 amino acids. V was cut by 2 bases and J by 7 bases, with 17 bases left in between. CDR3 residues: CASSLYSSGDGTQYF. CDR3 nucleotides: TGTGCCAGCAGCTTATACTCCTCCGGGGACGGGACCCAGTACTTC.

V and J are TRBV2 and TRBJ2-1; perhaps TRBD1 as D (6 bases). Germline CDR1 and CDR2: SNHLY and FYNNEI. V was clipped by 6 bases and J by 11 bases, with 11 bases between them. The CDR3 totals 11 residues. The CDR3 DNA reads as TGTGCCAGCAGAGCAGGGGATAAGCAGTTCTTC. Protein sequence: CASRAGDKQFF.

This clone was picked up one time. The chain employs TRBV19 and TRBJ1-6, with D perhaps TRBD1 (5 bases). The germline V and J ends were trimmed by 3 bases and 7 bases, with 13 bases remaining between them. CDR3 length: 15 amino acids. CDR1 LNHDA and CDR2 SQIVND come from the germline V gene (reference sequence). The CDR3 sequence: CASSILAGPNSPLHF. The DNA of the CDR3 is TGTGCCAGTAGTATTCTAGCAGGGCCCAATTCACCCCTCCACTTT.

This sequence joins TRBV30 and TRBJ2-6; no firm D call. This CDR3 contains 16 residues. Trimming left V 0 bases short and J 9 bases short, with 18 bases between. Germline V lookup: CDR1 GTSNPN, CDR2 SVGIG (reference sequence). Here the CDR3 DNA reads TGTGCCTGGAGTGTGAGAAGTAGAGGATTCGGCAACGTCCTGACTTTC. This sequence encodes CAWSVRSRGFGNVLTF.

This clone has just one count. The chain is built from TRBV12-5 and TRBJ2-7, with D possibly being TRBD1 or TRBD2 (6 bases each). Looked up from germline, CDR1 is LGHNT and CDR2 is FRNRAP. This CDR3 is built from 15 residues. Trimming removed 6 bases from V and 2 bases from J, with 17 bases in between. The CDR3 is CASGPDSGYTYEQYF. In DNA form, the CDR3 reads TGTGCTAGTGGACCGGACAGCGGGTACACCTACGAGCAGTACTTC.

This chain connects TRBV29-1 to TRBJ1-1; D gene uncertain. V gave up 4 bases and J gave up 10 bases, with 19 bases separating them. This CDR3 has 13 residues. Germline CDR1 SQVTM, CDR2 ANQGSEA. Written as DNA, the CDR3 is TGCAGCGTTGGGGAGATTAGCCCCGATGGAGCTTTCTTT. As protein: CSVGEISPDGAFF.

The chain has TRBV20-1 and TRBJ2-7; D remains unclear. Germline loops: CDR1 DFQATT, CDR2 SNEGSKA (reference sequence). This CDR3 contains 11 residues. The germline V and J ends were trimmed by 4 bases and 3 bases, with 7 bases remaining between them. CDR3 region: CSATLNYEQYF. CDR3 sequence (DNA): TGCAGTGCTACGCTTAACTACGAGCAGTACTTC.

The gene calls are TRBV11-2 and TRBJ2-3; 11 bases are shared with TRBD2. J gave up 0 bases and V 4 bases, and 6 bases lay outside the gene matches. Per the germline V gene, CDR1 is SGHAT and CDR2 is FQNNGV. The CDR3 is made up of 17 amino acids. The CDR3 spells CASSWGTSGISTDTQYF. The CDR3 coding sequence is TGTGCCAGCAGCTGGGGGACTAGCGGAATTAGCACAGATACGCAGTATTTT.

Points on this clone: This CDR3 is also generated by other DNA sequences in the sample. The chain carries TRBV30 and TRBJ1-1; D is unresolved. The CDR3 loop spans 13 amino acids. Trimming pared 3 bases from V and 2 bases from J, leaving 10 bases between. Germline V lookup: CDR1 GTSNPN, CDR2 SVGIG (reference sequence). CDR3 region: CAWSRDLNTEAFF. In DNA, the CDR3 is TGTGCCTGGAGCCGTGATCTAAACACTGAAGCTTTCTTT.